A selection of T cell receptor beta chains follows, all from one sample in a study of blood T cells in healthy people across ages. TCRdb processed the 5' RACE reads anew with MiXCR; each CDR3 protein has one entry. The sample includes nearly 800,000 distinct CDR3 sequences, more than 55% of them seen just once. The sample taken for sequencing was blood. These TCRs come from a man between 35 and 55 years old in good health. Each CDR3 is given with its conserved first and last residue. Fields, in order: clone size, D gene, J gene, V gene, CDR3 protein, CDR3 DNA. A D gene is named only where the DNA matches it firmly. Size is stated for part of the rows, as once, few or many counts, or as a class when the clone is expanded.

clone_size: few
d_call: .
j_call: TRBJ1-1
v_call: TRBV16
cdr3_aa: CASSRHDTEAFF
cdr3_nt: TGTGCCAGCAGCCGGCACGACACTGAAGCTTTCTTT

clone_size: .
d_call: TRBD2
j_call: TRBJ2-3
v_call: TRBV12-3/TRBV12-4
cdr3_aa: CASSFWAGGKWSTDTQYF
cdr3_nt: TGTGCCAGCAGTTTTTGGGCGGGAGGGAAGTGGAGCACAGATACGCAGTATTTT

clone_size: few
d_call: .
j_call: TRBJ2-1
v_call: TRBV3-1
cdr3_aa: CASSQILPGQPRNEQFF
cdr3_nt: TGTGCCAGCAGCCAAATATTACCAGGACAGCCTCGGAATGAGCAGTTCTTC

clone_size: .
d_call: TRBD1
j_call: TRBJ2-6
v_call: TRBV5-1
cdr3_aa: CASSLPGQGSSGANVLTF
cdr3_nt: TGCGCCAGCAGCTTGCCGGGACAGGGGTCGTCTGGGGCCAACGTCCTGACTTTC

clone_size: .
d_call: TRBD2
j_call: TRBJ2-5
v_call: TRBV28
cdr3_aa: CASSLYAGGKYERYF
cdr3_nt: TGTGCCAGCAGTTTATATGCGGGAGGGAAGTACGAGCGGTACTTC

clone_size: once
d_call: TRBD1
j_call: TRBJ1-6
v_call: TRBV6-2/TRBV6-3
cdr3_aa: CASREPGITGGFNSPLHF
cdr3_nt: TGTGCCAGCAGAGAGCCGGGTATTACAGGGGGCTTTAATTCACCCCTCCACTTT

clone_size: .
d_call: .
j_call: TRBJ2-7
v_call: TRBV29-1
cdr3_aa: CSVGTAGVVEYF
cdr3_nt: TGCAGCGTCGGGACAGCGGGAGTAGTCGAGTACTTC

clone_size: .
d_call: TRBD1
j_call: TRBJ2-1
v_call: TRBV5-1
cdr3_aa: CASSLTRDRGYNEQFF
cdr3_nt: TGCGCCAGCAGCCTAACCCGGGACAGGGGCTACAATGAGCAGTTCTTC

clone_size: .
d_call: TRBD2
j_call: TRBJ2-7
v_call: TRBV12-3/TRBV12-4
cdr3_aa: CASSLVAGDTPSLYEQYF
cdr3_nt: TGTGCCAGCAGTTTAGTAGCGGGAGACACCCCTTCGCTATACGAGCAGTACTTC

clone_size: .
d_call: TRBD1
j_call: TRBJ2-7
v_call: TRBV27
cdr3_aa: CASGGQGRSYEQYF
cdr3_nt: TGTGCCAGCGGCGGACAGGGGAGATCCTACGAGCAGTACTTC

clone_size: .
d_call: TRBD2
j_call: TRBJ2-3
v_call: TRBV4-1
cdr3_aa: CASRKWEGRVLSPDTQYF
cdr3_nt: TGCGCCAGCAGGAAATGGGAGGGTAGGGTGTTGAGTCCAGATACGCAGTATTTT

clone_size: .
d_call: TRBD1
j_call: TRBJ1-4
v_call: TRBV29-1
cdr3_aa: CSVEDPRGQGGEKLFF
cdr3_nt: TGCAGCGTTGAAGACCCAAGGGGACAGGGGGGTGAAAAACTGTTTTTT

clone_size: .
d_call: TRBD2
j_call: TRBJ2-7
v_call: TRBV7-2
cdr3_aa: CASSPERESWYNEQYF
cdr3_nt: TGCGCCAGCAGCCCCGAGCGGGAGTCTTGGTACAATGAGCAGTACTTC

clone_size: .
d_call: .
j_call: TRBJ2-1
v_call: TRBV27
cdr3_aa: CASSSMDSWGQFF
cdr3_nt: TGTGCCAGCAGTTCGATGGACTCATGGGGGCAGTTCTTC

clone_size: .
d_call: TRBD2
j_call: TRBJ2-3
v_call: TRBV29-1
cdr3_aa: CGVGTSGGWDTQYF
cdr3_nt: TGCGGCGTGGGGACTAGCGGGGGATGGGATACGCAGTATTTT

clone_size: .
d_call: TRBD1
j_call: TRBJ2-1
v_call: TRBV4-2
cdr3_aa: CASSQDLTGGHEQFF
cdr3_nt: TGTGCCAGCAGCCAAGACCTGACAGGGGGCCATGAGCAGTTCTTC

clone_size: few
d_call: .
j_call: TRBJ2-6
v_call: TRBV7-2
cdr3_aa: CASSLRQTGANVLTF
cdr3_nt: TGTGCCAGCAGCTTAAGGCAGACTGGGGCCAACGTCCTGACTTTC

clone_size: .
d_call: .
j_call: TRBJ1-2
v_call: TRBV6-5
cdr3_aa: CASSYSTDEGYGYTF
cdr3_nt: TGTGCCAGCAGTTACTCGACCGACGAGGGCTATGGCTACACCTTC

clone_size: .
d_call: .
j_call: TRBJ1-4
v_call: TRBV6-5
cdr3_aa: CASSYGRSLNEKLFF
cdr3_nt: TGTGCCAGCAGTTACGGCCGCAGCCTGAATGAAAAACTGTTTTTT

clone_size: .
d_call: .
j_call: TRBJ1-6
v_call: TRBV7-9
cdr3_aa: CASSVDGDSPLHF
cdr3_nt: TGTGCCAGCAGTGTAGACGGAGATTCACCCCTCCACTTT

clone_size: few
d_call: .
j_call: TRBJ2-5
v_call: TRBV2
cdr3_aa: CASSELLRETQYF
cdr3_nt: TGTGCCAGCAGTGAACTCCTGAGGGAGACCCAGTACTTC

clone_size: .
d_call: .
j_call: TRBJ1-2
v_call: TRBV6-2/TRBV6-3
cdr3_aa: CASRPTEKLAGYTF
cdr3_nt: TGTGCCAGCAGACCCACAGAGAAGCTGGCTGGCTACACCTTC

clone_size: .
d_call: TRBD1
j_call: TRBJ2-5
v_call: TRBV6-5
cdr3_aa: CASSYSGDRDPTETQYF
cdr3_nt: TGTGCCAGCAGTTACTCCGGAGACAGGGACCCCACGGAGACCCAGTACTTC